This entry lists 4 T cell receptor beta chains sequenced from one sample in a study of OX40 agonist ivuxolimab in advanced cancers. Clones were sequenced by immunoSEQ multiplex PCR, and TCRdb holds only the in-frame ones, with some missing. The profile shows around 79,000 clones, more than 85% of them singletons. The sample consisted of CD4+ or CD8+ T cells sorted from blood, taken in a trial of the OX40 agonist ivuxolimab. Every receptor here comes from an adult with an advanced solid tumor such as melanoma, head and neck, liver or kidney cancer.

This sequence joins TRBV28 and TRBJ2-6; 7 nucleotides agree with TRBD1. J gave up 2 bases and V 6 bases, and 4 bases lay outside the gene matches. Per germline, CDR1 MDHEN and CDR2 SYDVKM. This CDR3 spans 15 amino acids. CDR3 sequence reads: CASSVTGTGANVLTF. CDR3 nucleotide sequence: TGTGCCAGCAGCGTGACAGGGACTGGGGCCAACGTCCTGACTTTC.

The V gene is TRBV6-6, the J gene TRBJ1-2, with 7 bases aligning to TRBD1. With 2 bases clipped from V and 2 bases from J, the junction kept 5 bases outside the gene matches. The length of the CDR3 is 15 residues. Germline V gene sequence: CDR1 MNHNY, CDR2 SVGAGI (reference sequence). CDR3 amino acids: CASSYRRGQNYGYTF. CDR3 DNA sequence: TGTGCCAGCAGTTACAGAAGGGGGCAAAACTATGGCTACACCTTC.

The V and J genes are TRBV4-1 and TRBJ1-2; TRBD1 aligns across 8 bases. CDR3 length equals 16 residues. Germline V CDR1 and CDR2: MGHRA, YSYEKL. J lost 5 bases, V lost 1 base, and 9 bases had no gene match. The CDR3 spells CASSQGPLDRVYGYTF. The CDR3 DNA is TGCGCCAGCAGCCAAGGTCCTCTGGACAGGGTATATGGCTACACCTTC.

The chain combines TRBV7-9 with TRBJ2-5; D not resolved. The CDR3 is made up of 12 amino acids. CDR1 is SEHNR, CDR2 FQNEAQ, per germline (reference sequence). V dropped 7 bases and J dropped 2 bases, with 8 bases sitting between them. The CDR3 sequence: CASTNPQETQYF. In DNA, the CDR3 is TGTGCCAGCACAAACCCTCAAGAGACCCAGTACTTC. Full variable domain (remainder filled in from reference TRBV7-9 and TRBJ2-5): DTGVSQNPRHKITKRGQNVTFRCDPISEHNRLYWYRQTLGQGPEFLTYFQNEAQLEKSRLLSDRFSAERPKGSFSTLEIQRTEQGDSAMYLCASTNPQETQYFGPGTRLLVL.